This T cell receptor (beta chain) was profiled in a study of cytomegalovirus exposure and HLA in healthy donors (dated by TCRdb to between 2016 and 2019). Background on the whole study: An earlier analysis of some 600 of the donors reported around 280 Gb of sequence data and roughly 120 million unique TCR beta sequences obtained from about 179 million T cells. An early release covering about 600 HLA-typed donors comprised around 300 gigabases of sequencing data and 85 million to 100 million unique TCR sequences. The genetic ancestry cluster associated with self-reported Caucasian donors included roughly four fifths of the approximately 400 genotyped donors. The study aimed to test whether cataloging public T cell receptors could reveal signatures of past pathogen exposure. The study used immunosequencing to profile the T cell repertoires of around 600 subjects and linked those repertoires to cytomegalovirus serostatus. A separate validation cohort of approximately 130 different subjects was used in addition to the 666-subject first cohort. High-throughput TCR immunosequencing, statistical association of individual TCRs with disease status, and machine learning were combined to predict cytomegalovirus infection status. A later analysis re-analyzed previously published TCR beta repertoires from approximately 670 donors and added high-resolution HLA genotyping to study TCR occurrence patterns. The later analysis used no new phenotypic data to find candidate immune exposures, relying instead on TCR beta sequences and their occurrence across donors. In an earlier analysis of roughly 600 of the donors, high-throughput TCR beta sequencing was used to judge whether each TCR beta V gene segment behaved as functional or pseudogenic. Donor age, sex, ethnicity and CMV serostatus were collected together with the repertoire data. In a later genetic analysis, genome-wide SNP genotypes for about 60% of the 666 donors were used, and that subset was treated as a discovery cohort. All discovery cohort repertoires had been generated using a single sequencing platform. HLA typing covered class I and class II loci at four-digit resolution. Typing coverage differed by locus: A, B, C, DRB1 and DQB1 were typed in roughly 620-630 donors, DQA1 in 522, DPA1 in some 570, and DPB1 in 400 to 490. Several DR-DQ haplotypes were treated as single units for association and clustering because of strong linkage in the cohort. Among a few hundred genotyped donors of the cohort, an average of 235,054 unique TCR beta nucleotide sequences were sequenced per donor, 15% to 20% of them non-productive.

In total, 630 or so healthy bone marrow donors made up the cohort. All cohort members were sampled while nominally healthy, although unrecorded immune exposures were likely present. The donor tested CMV seronegative, placing the donor among the roughly 350 seronegative members of the cohort. A peripheral blood sample was provided by each donor, and peripheral blood mononuclear cells were used for TCR beta sequencing. Genomic DNA extraction from the blood cell samples was performed with the Qiagen DNeasy Blood Extraction Kit. Results and caveats for the whole study, not just this receptor: Most TCR sequences were observed very rarely across donors, whereas some public TCRs were present in many individuals. In a later analysis, HLA-associated TCR beta chains showed more clonal expansion and lower generation probabilities than non-associated chains that were equally common. Strong co-occurrence of HLA alleles, especially DR and DQ, made assigning TCR associations to individual alleles difficult. A group of highly shared sequence variants was considered likely to be a technical artifact of the sequencing pipeline. For the cohort, immune exposure information was limited to CMV serostatus. Cytomegalovirus status was reported to be diagnosed by the classifier with high specificity and sensitivity in both the original and validation cohorts. Because some donors lacked HLA typing at each locus, the association tests relied only on the typed subset. The earlier analysis of 587 of the donors excluded around 17 rarely observed V segments, including chromosome 9 orphons, because counts were too low. A total of 150 or so TCR beta chains were listed by the study as associated with cytomegalovirus. Most CMV-associated TCR beta chains appeared to be HLA-restricted in a later analysis, and the HLA associations seemed to be driven largely by CMV exposure. In a later genetic analysis, fewer N-insertions in productive TCRs were reported among donors in an Asian-associated ancestry cluster than the approximately 670-donor mean. Presence/absence analyses assumed roughly uniform sequencing depth across donors, an assumption that may not hold. Only TCR beta chains were sequenced in this cohort, and the absence of alpha or paired-chain data limited detectable features. A later analysis reported that several top co-occurrence clusters appeared linked to parvovirus B19, influenza, CMV and Epstein-Barr virus. Linkage disequilibrium might explain the correlated functional status among segregating V segments, but an unknown experimental factor could not be ruled out. A further reported finding was that TCR beta sequences accurately predicted the HLA-A and HLA-B alleles for most subjects in the first cohort. Some IMGT-functional V segments, including TRBV6-2 and TRBV6-3, could not be distinguished by the 87-base-pair reads and were therefore excluded. The authors suggested that the approach could potentially be generalized to other disease states and immunological phenotypes. An association between a missense DCLRE1C variant and V-gene and J-gene trimming of TCR beta chains was found in a later genetic analysis and replicated in an independent cohort. In a later analysis, the rate of TCR association differed among HLA loci, with DRB1 alleles having the most associated TCRs and HLA-C alleles having the fewest. Three of the identified cytomegalovirus-associated TCR beta chains were confirmed in vitro to be specific for cytomegalovirus antigens. A later analysis associated roughly 17,000 TCR beta sequences with specific HLA alleles at a false discovery rate of 0.05. Broadly in line with IMGT annotations, most TCR beta V segments showed up in productive rearrangements about 90% or about 30% of the time in an earlier analysis of approximately 600 of the donors.

With respect to this clone: This receptor's antigen is unknown. Base-call qualities are not available, and no considerably larger clone is one nucleotide away.

The CDR3 goes from the cysteine to the phenylalanine over 11 residues. The only DNA kept is the CDR3, 33 bases in frame from the first base. The germline V gene encodes CDR1 SGHRS and CDR2 YFSETQ. V was cut back by 5 bases and J by 9 bases, leaving a gap of 9 bases between them. Library preparation employed the immunoSEQ multiplex PCR assay. For the multiplex PCR, a mixture combining 60 forward primers for TCR Vbeta segments and 13 reverse primers for TCR Jbeta segments was used. Amplification of the CDR3 region of rearranged TCR beta genes was performed with a multiplex PCR assay on genomic DNA. On the Illumina HiSeq System, the amplified TCR beta libraries were sequenced as 87-base-pair reads. Per the source publication's procedure: A later analysis tallied 75 million to 95 million unique TCR beta chains across the 666 repertoires, and about 12 million of those chains were shared by two or more donors. Raw reads were error-corrected and collapsed into unique sequences by a nearest-neighbor algorithm in which closely related sequences were merged to remove PCR and sequencing errors. Alignment of CDR3 sequences to IMGT reference sequences was used to assign V, D and J gene segments. For a sequence to be retained, a match of at least six nucleotides was required to both a V gene segment and a J gene segment. Rearrangements were called productive when the CDR3 lacked stop codons and stayed in frame with V and J; all others were non-productive. Following IMGT convention, CDR3 was defined as the stretch from the second conserved V-encoded cysteine to the conserved J-encoded phenylalanine. The earlier analysis of about 500 of the donors excluded sequences that lacked an unambiguous match to a single V gene segment. An earlier analysis of almost 600 of the donors classified V segments as functional when productive rearrangements were above 56.7% and as segregating when the standard deviation between donors was above 5%. A statistical classification framework was developed to diagnose cytomegalovirus status using the catalog of TCR beta chain sequences. In a later analysis, TCR nucleotide sequences were compared against IMGT/GENE-DB human TR gene sequences so that V and J genes could be assigned. Using the TCRdist pipeline, a later analysis assigned CDR3 sequences along with most-parsimonious VDJ recombination scenarios. A later analysis defined each TCR beta chain by its CDR3 amino acid sequence plus V-gene family, and excluded reads lacking a unique V-gene family. A later analysis removed nearly 600 highly shared, low-generation-probability nucleotide sequences to deal with suspected cross-contamination and a sequencing artifact. In a later analysis, a clonal expansion index for each public chain was calculated from normalized within-repertoire ranks of inferred template counts. In a later analysis, generation probabilities were computed using a VDJ recombination model fitted to out-of-frame rearrangements, and the results were checked against IGoR. Hypergeometric tests were used in a later analysis to score TCR-TCR, TCR-HLA and TCR-CMV co-occurrence, with a repertoire-size bias correction applied to the TCR pairs. False discovery rates were estimated in a later analysis by permuting HLA or CMV assignments 20 times. In a later analysis, co-occurring TCRs were grouped with DBSCAN, and TCRdist sequence similarity was added when clustering was performed within HLA-allele-positive subsets. Co-occurrence clustering excluded repertoires with fewer than 30,000 or more than 120,000 public chains, plus five with anomalous nucleotide sharing. TCRdb carries this immuneACCESS record with in-frame sequences only. Its versions omit some clonotypes, under half of them owing to an unresolved V gene in the studies checked, with the rest unexplained. The DNA was the basis for D and trimming; V, J and clone size are from that table. The sample profile shows under 200,000 clones; 75% to 90% of them were found once. Approximately 0.8% of the sample comes from the top ten.

Rearrangement joined TRBV5-1 to TRBJ2-1; a tentative D call is TRBD2 (6 bases match). The sequenced sample consisted of PBMCs. The clonotype comes from a woman aged 18-35 years in good health and CMV-seronegative. The DNA sequence is TGCGCCAGCAGGGAGGGGACTGAGCAGTTCTTC. This is translated as CASREGTEQFF.